The sequence of this T cell receptor (beta chain) was determined in a study of T cell responses to AZD1222 COVID-19 vaccine. This CDR3 comprises 19 residues. The germline V and J ends were trimmed by 1 base and 1 base, with 23 bases remaining between them. The germline V gene has CDR1 MDHEN and CDR2 SYDVKM. For this clone: Antigen: not known.

Broader study findings: Among those given AZD1222, only five or six were seropositive at baseline. Sampling that yielded the repertoires occurred only after the peak T cell response.

The method was immunoSEQ multiplex PCR; TCRdb's version includes in-frame clones alone and lacks a portion of them. Of 100,000 to 150,000 clones listed, 86% are singletons. The clonotype originates from an adult in good health. The gene calls are TRBV28 and TRBJ2-7; no reliable D call. Sequencing used peripheral blood, obtained on day 0 of AZD1222 vaccination. The CDR3: CASSLFIHESGSPSYEQYF. CDR3 nucleotides: TGTGCCAGCAGTTTATTTATACATGAGTCCGGCAGTCCTTCCTACGAGCAGTACTTC.